These 13 T cell receptor beta chains were sequenced from one sample in a study of blood T cell repertoires in COVID-19. Data came from immunoSEQ multiplex PCR; TCRdb stores just in-frame clones and leaves some out. The sample includes about 170,000 clones, 80% to 95% of them seen just once. The sequencing sample was made of peripheral blood. These receptors all come from a woman in her 50s with acute or convalescent COVID-19.

The chain carries TRBV11-1 and TRBJ2-5, with 8 nucleotides matching TRBD1. From germline, CDR1 is SGHAT and CDR2 FQDESV (reference sequence). The CDR3 is 14 residues long. V shed 5 bases and J 1 base; nucleotides not matched to a gene: 3. Here the CDR3 reads CASSVGQVQETQYF. CDR3 nucleotides: TGTGCCAGCAGCGTGGGACAGGTCCAAGAGACCCAGTACTTC.

The chain is built from TRBV15 and TRBJ2-1, with 9 bases aligning to TRBD2. Germline lookup yields CDR1 LNHNV and CDR2 YYDKDF (reference sequence). The CDR3 is 15 residues long. V lost 0 bases to trimming and J lost 8 bases; unmatched junction nucleotides: 5. The CDR3: CATSRDRGGVHEQFF. The CDR3 DNA reads TGTGCCACCAGCAGAGATCGCGGGGGGGTACATGAGCAGTTCTTC.

V and J are TRBV9 and TRBJ2-2, with 7 nucleotides matching TRBD1. V lost 3 bases to trimming and J lost 4 bases; unmatched junction nucleotides: 3. Germline lookup yields CDR1 SGDLS and CDR2 YYNGEE. The CDR3 runs 14 residues. CDR3 DNA sequence: TGTGCCAGCAGCGCAACAGGGGCCACCGGGGAGCTGTTTTTT. It yields the protein CASSATGATGELFF.

The chain links TRBV13 to TRBJ2-1; D is possibly TRBD2 (6 bases). The CDR3 totals 14 residues. V dropped 4 bases and J dropped 3 bases, with 10 bases sitting between them. Germline V gene data show CDR1 as PRHDT and CDR2 as FYEKMQ (reference sequence). The CDR3 nucleotides are TGTGCCAGCAGCTGGACTACAAACTACAATGAGCAGTTCTTC. It yields the protein CASSWTTNYNEQFF.

This clone was detected only a few times. This chain uses TRBV12-3 or TRBV12-4 with TRBJ1-1, with a tentative D call TRBD1 (6 bases). The germline V and J ends were trimmed by 3 bases and 13 bases, with 12 bases remaining between them. The CDR3 extends over 11 amino acids. CDR3 loop: CASSFQGRVFF. CDR3 DNA sequence: TGTGCCAGCAGTTTCCAGGGGAGGGTTTTCTTT.

V gene TRBV30 combines with J gene TRBJ2-1; D possibly corresponds to TRBD2 (5 bases). The CDR3 runs 13 residues. Trimming stripped 2 bases from V and 9 bases from J, with 14 bases between. Germline assignment: CDR1 GTSNPN and CDR2 SVGIG (reference sequence). The CDR3 DNA is TGTGCCTGGAGTAGGGAGCTAGTCGGTGAGCAGTTCTTC. Translating it yields CAWSRELVGEQFF.

The rearrangement uses TRBV6-2 or TRBV6-3 and TRBJ1-1; D may be TRBD1 (6 bases). V lost 4 bases, J lost 9 bases, and 18 bases lay in between. Germline CDR1 is MNHEY and CDR2 is SVGEGT. The CDR3 is 14 residues long. The CDR3 DNA is TGTGCCAGCAGTTCGAGACAGGAATCAGGGCAAGCTTTCTTT. This translates into CASSSRQESGQAFF.

This clone has just one count. The chain joins TRBV7-9 to TRBJ1-1, with 8 positions matching TRBD1. This CDR3 is 11 amino acids long. V lost 7 bases to trimming and J lost 8 bases; unmatched junction nucleotides: 3. The V gene's germline CDR1 is SEHNR and CDR2 FQNEAQ (reference sequence). This CDR3 reads CASTRQGEAFF. CDR3 sequence (DNA): TGTGCCAGCACCAGACAGGGGGAAGCTTTCTTT.

V is TRBV5-4 and J is TRBJ2-5, with 9 bases aligning to TRBD2. CDR1 and CDR2 (germline): SGHNT, YYREEE (reference sequence). Unmatched junction bases numbered 3, after V lost 4 bases and J lost 2 bases. This CDR3 region has 14 residues. This chain's CDR3 is CASSVTSGQETQYF. The CDR3 nucleotides are TGTGCCAGCAGCGTGACTAGCGGACAAGAGACCCAGTACTTC.

The sample holds one count of this clone. The chain recombines TRBV15 with TRBJ2-3, with 11 bases that match TRBD2. V shed 4 bases and J 5 bases; nucleotides not matched to a gene: 8. Germline V CDR1 and CDR2: LNHNV, YYDKDF (reference sequence). CDR3 length equals 16 residues. CDR3 sequence reads: CATSTSTSGDGDTQYF. Written as DNA, the CDR3 is TGTGCCACCAGCACCTCGACTAGCGGGGATGGAGATACGCAGTATTTT.

The chain uses TRBV12-5 and TRBJ2-7, with a possible D match to TRBD2 (6 bases). The germline gives CDR1 LGHNT, CDR2 FRNRAP. The CDR3 sequence is 13 residues long. Trimming removed 5 bases from V and 6 bases from J, with 14 bases in between. CDR3 DNA: TGTGCTAGTGGTCCTACTACTAGCACCGAGCAGTACTTC. This sequence encodes CASGPTTSTEQYF.

The chain employs TRBV28 and TRBJ1-1; D is perhaps TRBD1 (5 bases). CDR1 and CDR2 (germline): MDHEN, SYDVKM. The CDR3 has 13 amino acids. Trimming took 6 bases from V and 5 from J, leaving 13 bases between them. The CDR3 nucleotides are TGTGCCAGCAGAGGACCCCGGGGGACTGAAGCTTTCTTT. Amino acids: CASRGPRGTEAFF.

This sequence joins TRBV7-9 and TRBJ1-4; D is unclear. The V and J ends lost 3 bases and 0 bases respectively, with 8 bases between them. This CDR3 spans 15 amino acids. Germline loops: CDR1 SEHNR, CDR2 FQNEAQ (reference sequence). The CDR3: CASSFPVATNEKLFF. CDR3 coding DNA: TGTGCCAGCAGCTTCCCAGTCGCAACTAATGAAAAACTGTTTTTT.